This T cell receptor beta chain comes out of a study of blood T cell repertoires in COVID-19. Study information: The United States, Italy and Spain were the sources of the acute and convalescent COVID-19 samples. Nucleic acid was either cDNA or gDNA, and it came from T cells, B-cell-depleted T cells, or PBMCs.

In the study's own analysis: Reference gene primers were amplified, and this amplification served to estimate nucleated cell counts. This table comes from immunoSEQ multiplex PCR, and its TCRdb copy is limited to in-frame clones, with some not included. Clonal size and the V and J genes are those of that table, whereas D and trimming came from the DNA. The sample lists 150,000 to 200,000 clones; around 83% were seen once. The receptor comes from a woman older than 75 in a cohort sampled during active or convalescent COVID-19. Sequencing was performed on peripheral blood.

The CDR3 protein is CASSQGGKQETQYF. The DNA of the CDR3 is TGTGCCAGCAGCCAAGGGGGCAAACAAGAGACCCAGTACTTC. This rearrangement joins TRBV3-1 (or the pseudogene TRBV3-2) to TRBJ2-5, with TRBD1 as a possible D gene (5 bases). The V end lost 1 base, the J end lost 2 bases, and 8 bases lay between the germline ends. The CDR3 spans 14 residues. Germline assignment: CDR1 LGHDT and CDR2 YNNKEL (reference sequence).